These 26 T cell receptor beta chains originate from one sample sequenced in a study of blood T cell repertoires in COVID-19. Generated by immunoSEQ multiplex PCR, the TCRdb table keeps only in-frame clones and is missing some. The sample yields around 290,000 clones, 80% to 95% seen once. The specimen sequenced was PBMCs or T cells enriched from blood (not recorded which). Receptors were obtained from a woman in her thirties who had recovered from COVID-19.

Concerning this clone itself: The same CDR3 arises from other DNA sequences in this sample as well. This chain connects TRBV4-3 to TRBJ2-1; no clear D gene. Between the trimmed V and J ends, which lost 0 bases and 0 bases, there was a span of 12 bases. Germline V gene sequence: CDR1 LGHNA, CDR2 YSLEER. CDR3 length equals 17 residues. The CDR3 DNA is TGCGCCAGCAGCCAAGATCGAGGCGGAAGCTCCTACAATGAGCAGTTCTTC. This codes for CASSQDRGGSSYNEQFF.

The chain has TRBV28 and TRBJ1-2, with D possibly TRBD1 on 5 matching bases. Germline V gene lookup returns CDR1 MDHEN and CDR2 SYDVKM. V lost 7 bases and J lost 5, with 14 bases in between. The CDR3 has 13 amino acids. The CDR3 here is CASTPGVIYGYTF. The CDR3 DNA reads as TGTGCCAGCACCCCGGGGGTTATTTATGGCTACACCTTC.

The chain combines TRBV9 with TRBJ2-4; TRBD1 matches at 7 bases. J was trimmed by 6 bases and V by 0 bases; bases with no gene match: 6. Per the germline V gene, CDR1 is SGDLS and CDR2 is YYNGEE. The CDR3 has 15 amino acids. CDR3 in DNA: TGTGCCAGCAGCGTAGAGGGCACAGGGGTAAACATTCAGTACTTC. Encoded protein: CASSVEGTGVNIQYF.

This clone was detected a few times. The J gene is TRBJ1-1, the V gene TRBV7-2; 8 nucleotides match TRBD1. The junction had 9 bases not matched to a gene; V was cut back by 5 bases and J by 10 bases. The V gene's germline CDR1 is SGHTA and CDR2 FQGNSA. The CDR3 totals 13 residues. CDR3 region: CASSAHLRGRAFF. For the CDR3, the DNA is TGTGCCAGCAGCGCCCATCTCAGGGGGCGAGCTTTCTTT. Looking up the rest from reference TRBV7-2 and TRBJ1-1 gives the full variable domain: GAGVSQSPSNKVTEKGKDVELRCDPISGHTALYWYRQSLGQGLEFLIYFQGNSAPDKSGLPSDRFSAERTGGSVSTLTIQRTQQEDSAVYLCASSAHLRGRAFFGQGTRLTVV.

CDR3 sequence reads: CASTPQGYNTEAFF. The CDR3 DNA sequence: TGTGCCAGTACTCCACAGGGATATAACACTGAAGCTTTCTTT. The rearrangement links TRBV19 to TRBJ1-1; D is perhaps TRBD1 (6 bases). V dropped 7 bases and J dropped 2 bases, with 14 bases sitting between them. This CDR3 has 14 amino acids. Germline assignment: CDR1 LNHDA and CDR2 SQIVND (reference sequence).

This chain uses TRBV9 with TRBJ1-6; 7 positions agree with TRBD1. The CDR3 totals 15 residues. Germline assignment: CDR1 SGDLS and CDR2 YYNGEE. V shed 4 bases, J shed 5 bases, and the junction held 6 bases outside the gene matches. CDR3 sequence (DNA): TGTGCCAGCAGCTCCACGGGACAGAATAATTCACCCCTCCACTTT. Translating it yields CASSSTGQNNSPLHF.

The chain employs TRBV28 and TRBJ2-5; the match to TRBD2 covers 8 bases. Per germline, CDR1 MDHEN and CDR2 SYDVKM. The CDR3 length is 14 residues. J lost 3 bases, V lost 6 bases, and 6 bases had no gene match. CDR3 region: CASSPAREEETQYF. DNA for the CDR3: TGTGCCAGCAGCCCGGCGCGGGAGGAAGAGACCCAGTACTTC.

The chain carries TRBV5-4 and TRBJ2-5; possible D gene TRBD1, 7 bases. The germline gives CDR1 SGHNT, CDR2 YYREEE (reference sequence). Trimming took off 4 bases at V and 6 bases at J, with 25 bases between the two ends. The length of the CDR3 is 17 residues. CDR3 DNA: TGTGCCAGCAGCCTACGATCGGTTGGAGGGGGCAGCAAGACCCAGTACTTC. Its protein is CASSLRSVGGGSKTQYF.

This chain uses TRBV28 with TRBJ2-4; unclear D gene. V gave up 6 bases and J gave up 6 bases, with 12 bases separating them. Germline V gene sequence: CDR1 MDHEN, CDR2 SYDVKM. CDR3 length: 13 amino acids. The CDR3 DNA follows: TGTGCCAGCAGGATTGAGCAAACAAACATTCAGTACTTC. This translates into CASRIEQTNIQYF.

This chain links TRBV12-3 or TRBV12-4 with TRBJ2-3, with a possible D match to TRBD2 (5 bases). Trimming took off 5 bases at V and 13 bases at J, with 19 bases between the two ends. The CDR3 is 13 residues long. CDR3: CASSHPPGVEEYF. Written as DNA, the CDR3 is TGTGCCAGCAGTCACCCTCCCGGGGTGGAAGAGTATTTT.

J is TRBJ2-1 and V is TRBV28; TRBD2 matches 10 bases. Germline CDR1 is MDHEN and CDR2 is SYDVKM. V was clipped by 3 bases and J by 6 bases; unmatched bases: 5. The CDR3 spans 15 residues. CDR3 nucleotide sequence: TGTGCCAGCAGTTTGGGGGCTAGCGGGGGCAATGAGCAGTTCTTC. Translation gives CASSLGASGGNEQFF.

CDR3 sequence reads: CASSPITPGQGRYEQYF. The CDR3 coding sequence is TGTGCCAGCAGCCCAATTACGCCGGGACAGGGAAGATACGAGCAGTACTTC. J is TRBJ2-7 and V is TRBV5-6, with TRBD1 identical over 9 bases. J lost 4 bases, V lost 4 bases, and 15 bases had no gene match. Germline V gene sequence: CDR1 SGHDT, CDR2 YYEEEE. The CDR3 length is 17 residues.

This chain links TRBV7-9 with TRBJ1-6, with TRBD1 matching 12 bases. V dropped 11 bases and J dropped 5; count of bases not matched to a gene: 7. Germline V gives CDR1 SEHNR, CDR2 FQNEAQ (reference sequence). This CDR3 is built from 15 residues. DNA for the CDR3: TGTGCCGGGGGACAGGGGGCACATAATAATTCACCCCTCCACTTT. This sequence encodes CAGGQGAHNNSPLHF.

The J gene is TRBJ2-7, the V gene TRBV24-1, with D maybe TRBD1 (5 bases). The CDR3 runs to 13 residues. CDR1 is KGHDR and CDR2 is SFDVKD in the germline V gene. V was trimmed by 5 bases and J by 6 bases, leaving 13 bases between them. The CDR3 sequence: CATSGFWGSEQYF. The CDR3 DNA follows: TGTGCCACCAGTGGCTTTTGGGGCTCCGAGCAGTACTTC.

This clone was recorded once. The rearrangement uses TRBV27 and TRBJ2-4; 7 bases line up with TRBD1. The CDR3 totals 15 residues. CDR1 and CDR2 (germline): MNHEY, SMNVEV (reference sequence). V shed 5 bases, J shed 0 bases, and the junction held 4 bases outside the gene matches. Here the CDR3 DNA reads TGTGCCAGCAGTCCAGGGGGATTAGCCAAAAACATTCAGTACTTC. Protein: CASSPGGLAKNIQYF.

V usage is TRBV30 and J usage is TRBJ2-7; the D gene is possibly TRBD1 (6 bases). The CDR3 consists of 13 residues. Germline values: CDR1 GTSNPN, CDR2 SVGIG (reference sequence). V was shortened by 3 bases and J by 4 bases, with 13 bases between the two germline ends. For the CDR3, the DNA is TGTGCCTGGAGACACAAGGGGGTATACGAGCAGTACTTC. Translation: CAWRHKGVYEQYF. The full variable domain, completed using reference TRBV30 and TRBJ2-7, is SQTIHQWPATLVQPVGSPLSLECTVEGTSNPNLYWYRQAAGRGLQLLFYSVGIGQISSEVPQNLSASRPQDRQFILSSKKLLLSDSGFYLCAWRHKGVYEQYFGPGTRLTVT.

The CDR3 here is CASSSPDRHNSPLHF. The CDR3 DNA is TGTGCCAGCAGTTCCCCGGACAGACATAATTCACCCCTCCACTTT. The V gene is TRBV27, the J gene TRBJ1-6; the D gene is possibly TRBD1 (6 bases). The CDR3 spans 15 residues. Trimming cost V 4 bases and J 5 bases, with 12 bases left between them. The V gene's germline CDR1 is MNHEY and CDR2 SMNVEV (reference sequence).

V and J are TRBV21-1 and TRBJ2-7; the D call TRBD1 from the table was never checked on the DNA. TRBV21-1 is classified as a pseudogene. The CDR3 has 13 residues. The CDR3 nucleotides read TGTGCCAGCAGCAAAGTGACAGATCTCGAGCAGTACTTC. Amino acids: CASSKVTDLEQYF.

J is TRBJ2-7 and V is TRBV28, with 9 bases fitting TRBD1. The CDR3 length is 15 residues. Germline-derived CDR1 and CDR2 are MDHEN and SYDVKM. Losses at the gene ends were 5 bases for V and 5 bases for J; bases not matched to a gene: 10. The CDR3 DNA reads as TGTGCCAGCAGTACCCCCGGGACAGGGTACCACGAGCAGTACTTC. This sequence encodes CASSTPGTGYHEQYF. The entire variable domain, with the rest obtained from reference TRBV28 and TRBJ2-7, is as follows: DVKVTQSSRYLVKRTGEKVFLECVQDMDHENMFWYRQDPGLGLRLIYFSYDVKMKEKGDIPEGYSVSREKKERFSLILESASTNQTSMYLCASSTPGTGYHEQYFGPGTRLTVT.

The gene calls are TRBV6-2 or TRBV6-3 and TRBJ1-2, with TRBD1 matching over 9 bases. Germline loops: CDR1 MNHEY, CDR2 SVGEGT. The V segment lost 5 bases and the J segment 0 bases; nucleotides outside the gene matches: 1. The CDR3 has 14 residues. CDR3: CASSGQGSNYGYTF. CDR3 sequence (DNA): TGTGCCAGCAGTGGACAGGGGTCTAACTATGGCTACACCTTC.

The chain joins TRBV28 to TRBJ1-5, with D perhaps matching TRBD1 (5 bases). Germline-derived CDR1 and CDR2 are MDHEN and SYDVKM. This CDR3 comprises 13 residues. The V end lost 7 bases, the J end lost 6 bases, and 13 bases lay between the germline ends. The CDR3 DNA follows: TGTGCCAGCACCTCTGGGGGGAGTCAGCCCCAGCATTTT. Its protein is CASTSGGSQPQHF.

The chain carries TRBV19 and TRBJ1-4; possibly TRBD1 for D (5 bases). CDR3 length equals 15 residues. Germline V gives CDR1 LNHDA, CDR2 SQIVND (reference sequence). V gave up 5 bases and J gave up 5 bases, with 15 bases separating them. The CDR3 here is CASSPRDPANEKLFF. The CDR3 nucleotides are TGTGCCAGTAGTCCGCGGGACCCGGCAAATGAAAAACTGTTTTTT.

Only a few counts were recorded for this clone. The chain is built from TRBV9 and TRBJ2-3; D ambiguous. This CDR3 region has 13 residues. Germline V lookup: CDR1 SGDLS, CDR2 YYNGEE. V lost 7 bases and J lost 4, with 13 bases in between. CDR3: CASGPVGADTQYF. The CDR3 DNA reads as TGTGCCAGCGGCCCGGTAGGAGCAGATACGCAGTATTTT.

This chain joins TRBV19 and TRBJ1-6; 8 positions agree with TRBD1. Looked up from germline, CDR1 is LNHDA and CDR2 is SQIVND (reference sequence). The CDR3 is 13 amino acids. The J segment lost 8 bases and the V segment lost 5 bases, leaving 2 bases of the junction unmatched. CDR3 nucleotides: TGTGCCAGTAGTTCGACAGGGGATTCACCCCTCCACTTT. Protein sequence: CASSSTGDSPLHF.

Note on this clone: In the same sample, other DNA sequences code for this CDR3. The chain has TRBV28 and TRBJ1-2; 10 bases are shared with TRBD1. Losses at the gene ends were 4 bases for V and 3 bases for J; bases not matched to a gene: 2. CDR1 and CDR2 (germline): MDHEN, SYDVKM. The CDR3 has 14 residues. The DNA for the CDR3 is TGTGCCAGCAGTTCGACAGGGGGCGACTATGGCTACACCTTC. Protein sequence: CASSSTGGDYGYTF.

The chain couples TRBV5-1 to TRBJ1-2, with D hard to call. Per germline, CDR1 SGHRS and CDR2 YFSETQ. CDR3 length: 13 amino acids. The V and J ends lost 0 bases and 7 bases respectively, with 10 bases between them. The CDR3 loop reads CASSLDGEGGYTF. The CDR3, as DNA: TGCGCCAGCAGCTTGGACGGCGAGGGTGGCTACACCTTC.